Listed below are T cell receptor beta chains from one sample, sequenced in a study of blood T cells in healthy people across ages. TCRdb processed the 5' RACE reads anew with MiXCR; each CDR3 protein has one entry. The sample records 1.5 million to 2 million distinct CDR3 sequences, about 30% being singletons. The material sequenced was blood. The receptors were sampled from a woman in her 30s in good health. The CDR3 runs from the conserved cysteine through the conserved F or W. The order of the fields is J gene, clone size, D gene, V gene, CDR3 protein, CDR3 DNA. The D gene is left open where the match is weak. Some rows have no size entry. The others give once, few or many, or a class for an expanded clone.

J: TRBJ1-2; size: many; D: TRBD1; V: TRBV7-9; CDR3: CASSWGQDYGYTF; DNA: TGTGCCAGCAGCTGGGGACAGGACTATGGCTACACCTTC
J: TRBJ2-1; size: many; D: NA; V: TRBV5-1; CDR3: CASGEIAGPYNEQFF; DNA: TGCGCCAGCGGCGAAATAGCAGGCCCCTACAATGAGCAGTTCTTC
J: TRBJ1-2; size: NA; D: TRBD1; V: TRBV4-3; CDR3: CASSQGGQGRGYYGYTF; DNA: TGCGCCAGCAGCCAAGGGGGACAGGGGAGAGGGTACTATGGCTACACCTTC
J: TRBJ2-3; size: NA; D: NA; V: TRBV7-3; CDR3: CASSQRTPGGGPSTDMQYF; DNA: TGTGCCAGCAGCCAAAGAACCCCGGGCGGGGGCCCCTCCACAGATATGCAGTATTTT
J: TRBJ2-7; size: few; D: NA; V: TRBV20-1; CDR3: CSARPPRSSYEQYF; DNA: TGCAGTGCTCGACCCCCTCGGAGCTCCTACGAGCAGTACTTC
J: TRBJ2-7; size: many; D: NA; V: TRBV20-1; CDR3: CSARIPFAGSYEQYF; DNA: TGCAGTGCTAGAATCCCTTTTGCAGGGTCCTACGAGCAGTACTTC
J: TRBJ2-5; size: NA; D: TRBD2; V: TRBV5-1; CDR3: CASSLKTSGTQETQYF; DNA: TGCGCCAGCAGCCTGAAGACTAGCGGGACCCAAGAGACCCAGTACTTC
J: TRBJ2-1; size: few; D: NA; V: TRBV2; CDR3: CASPRGQVNEQFF; DNA: TGTGCCAGCCCCCGGGGGCAGGTCAATGAGCAGTTCTTC
J: TRBJ2-3; size: NA; D: NA; V: TRBV20-1; CDR3: CSARAGGGPDTQYF; DNA: TGCAGTGCTAGAGCGGGCGGCGGCCCAGATACGCAGTATTTT
J: TRBJ2-1; size: NA; D: TRBD2; V: TRBV4-1; CDR3: CASSQETRRAGGQNEQFF; DNA: TGCGCCAGCAGCCAGGAGACCCGACGAGCGGGAGGGCAGAATGAGCAGTTCTTC
J: TRBJ2-5; size: NA; D: NA; V: TRBV27; CDR3: CASTRAARHGRETQYF; DNA: TGTGCCAGCACACGCGCGGCCCGCCACGGTCGGGAGACCCAGTACTTC
J: TRBJ2-7; size: many; D: NA; V: TRBV7-2; CDR3: CASSLGGLLGDEQYF; DNA: TGTGCCAGCAGCTTAGGGGGACTCCTAGGGGACGAGCAGTACTTC
J: TRBJ2-5; size: many; D: TRBD2; V: TRBV20-1; CDR3: CSARDGGLPYQETQYF; DNA: TGCAGTGCTAGAGATGGGGGACTACCGTACCAAGAGACCCAGTACTTC
J: TRBJ2-3; size: many; D: NA; V: TRBV7-2; CDR3: CASSLGPGGPTDTQYF; DNA: TGTGCCAGCAGCTTGGGACCCGGAGGGCCCACAGATACGCAGTATTTT
J: TRBJ2-1; size: many; D: TRBD2; V: TRBV28; CDR3: CASRFTGTSTSGGDNEQFF; DNA: TGTGCCAGCCGGTTTACAGGGACCTCGACTAGCGGGGGAGACAATGAGCAGTTCTTC
J: TRBJ1-1; size: few; D: NA; V: TRBV5-1; CDR3: CASSSIWGQNTEAFF; DNA: TGCGCCAGCAGCTCCATTTGGGGACAGAACACTGAAGCTTTCTTT
J: TRBJ2-1; size: few; D: TRBD2; V: TRBV4-2; CDR3: CASSQESSGSYEQFF; DNA: TGTGCCAGCAGCCAAGAGTCTAGCGGGAGCTATGAGCAGTTCTTC
J: TRBJ2-3; size: once; D: TRBD1; V: TRBV3-1; CDR3: CASSQRTGRFLDTQYF; DNA: TGTGCCAGCAGCCAAAGGACAGGCCGTTTCCTTGATACGCAGTATTTT
J: TRBJ2-4; size: NA; D: NA; V: TRBV29-1; CDR3: CSVEEVGVKNIRYF; DNA: TGCAGCGTTGAAGAGGTCGGGGTGAAAAACATTCGGTACTTC
J: TRBJ1-5; size: few; D: TRBD1; V: TRBV3-1; CDR3: CASGGTGNQPQHF; DNA: TGTGCCAGCGGCGGGACAGGCAATCAGCCCCAGCATTTT
J: TRBJ2-5; size: NA; D: TRBD2; V: TRBV25-1; CDR3: CASKHVAGRQETQYF; DNA: TGTGCCAGTAAGCATGTAGCGGGGAGGCAAGAGACCCAGTACTTC
J: TRBJ1-1; size: few; D: TRBD1; V: TRBV6-6; CDR3: CASTLDRGLVTEAFF; DNA: TGTGCCAGCACTTTGGACAGGGGGCTCGTCACTGAAGCTTTCTTT
J: TRBJ2-7; size: NA; D: NA; V: TRBV23-1; CDR3: CASSQSSEESYEQYF; DNA: TGCGCCAGCAGTCAATCGAGCGAAGAGAGCTACGAGCAGTACTTC
J: TRBJ1-4; size: NA; D: NA; V: TRBV29-1; CDR3: CSVGSGHSTNEKLFF; DNA: TGCAGCGTTGGATCGGGCCATTCAACTAATGAAAAACTGTTTTTT
J: TRBJ2-3; size: NA; D: NA; V: TRBV2; CDR3: CASRPFLDAGPGDTQYF; DNA: TGTGCCAGCAGGCCTTTCCTTGACGCGGGGCCCGGAGATACGCAGTATTTT
J: TRBJ1-2; size: few; D: TRBD1; V: TRBV19; CDR3: CASSPLGTGTTNGYTF; DNA: TGTGCCAGTAGTCCACTAGGGACAGGGACTACTAATGGCTACACCTTC
J: TRBJ1-2; size: NA; D: TRBD1; V: TRBV29-1; CDR3: CSVGQGASSYGYTF; DNA: TGCAGCGTTGGCCAGGGGGCATCCTCCTATGGCTACACCTTC
J: TRBJ2-3; size: NA; D: NA; V: TRBV10-2; CDR3: CATNPDSLTDTQYF; DNA: TGCGCCACCAACCCGGACAGCCTCACAGATACGCAGTATTTT
J: TRBJ2-4; size: NA; D: TRBD1; V: TRBV7-8; CDR3: CASSLGEGAAKNIQYF; DNA: TGTGCCAGCAGCTTAGGAGAGGGGGCGGCCAAAAACATTCAGTACTTC
J: TRBJ1-1; size: NA; D: TRBD1; V: TRBV12-3/TRBV12-4; CDR3: CASSPETGIFDEAFF; DNA: TGTGCCAGCAGTCCCGAGACAGGGATCTTTGATGAAGCTTTCTTT
J: TRBJ2-3; size: NA; D: NA; V: TRBV29-1; CDR3: CSGTGFHQDTQYF; DNA: TGCAGCGGTACAGGGTTCCATCAAGATACGCAGTATTTT
J: TRBJ1-1; size: many; D: NA; V: TRBV6-4; CDR3: CASSDGQDGNTEAFF; DNA: TGTGCCAGCAGTGACGGGCAGGACGGGAACACTGAAGCTTTCTTT
J: TRBJ2-3; size: once; D: NA; V: TRBV12-3/TRBV12-4; CDR3: CASSFSPQKSPRADAQYF; DNA: TGTGCCAGCAGTTTCAGCCCCCAGAAGAGCCCGAGAGCAGATGCGCAGTATTTT
J: TRBJ2-5; size: few; D: TRBD1; V: TRBV20-1; CDR3: CSARPRTGGASETQYF; DNA: TGCAGTGCTAGACCCCGGACAGGGGGCGCGTCAGAGACCCAGTACTTC
J: TRBJ2-1; size: few; D: TRBD2; V: TRBV7-2; CDR3: CASSSEGTRAYNEQFF; DNA: TGTGCCAGCAGCTCGGAAGGGACTAGGGCCTACAATGAGCAGTTCTTC
J: TRBJ1-1; size: NA; D: NA; V: TRBV18; CDR3: CASSPGGGRAEAFF; DNA: TGTGCCAGCTCACCTGGTGGGGGCAGGGCTGAAGCTTTCTTT
J: TRBJ2-1; size: NA; D: TRBD2; V: TRBV10-3; CDR3: CASTSSGGYSYNEQFF; DNA: TGTGCCAGCACCTCGAGCGGGGGTTACTCCTACAATGAGCAGTTCTTC
J: TRBJ1-5; size: NA; D: NA; V: TRBV6-6; CDR3: CTAAGGGSNQPQHF; DNA: TGTACCGCCGCGGGAGGGGGGAGCAATCAGCCCCAGCATTTT
J: TRBJ2-7; size: NA; D: NA; V: TRBV5-1; CDR3: CASSLEGRPQKFTYEQYF; DNA: TGCGCCAGCAGCTTGGAAGGCAGACCACAGAAATTCACCTACGAGCAGTACTTC
J: TRBJ2-7; size: many; D: NA; V: TRBV13; CDR3: CASSLGRDKRKQYF; DNA: TGTGCCAGCAGCTTAGGACGGGACAAAAGGAAGCAGTACTTC
J: TRBJ2-7; size: many; D: NA; V: TRBV20-1; CDR3: CSASSDGYEQYF; DNA: TGCAGTGCTAGTTCGGACGGGTACGAGCAGTACTTC
J: TRBJ2-7; size: few; D: NA; V: TRBV12-3/TRBV12-4; CDR3: CASSRSQGRNYEQYF; DNA: TGTGCCAGCAGTAGGAGCCAGGGTCGGAACTACGAGCAGTACTTC
J: TRBJ2-3; size: many; D: NA; V: TRBV7-9; CDR3: CASSPAGTQYF; DNA: TGTGCCAGCAGCCCGGCGGGTACGCAGTATTTT
J: TRBJ1-2; size: NA; D: NA; V: TRBV24-1; CDR3: CATTPGGVNYGYTF; DNA: TGTGCCACCACTCCCGGGGGAGTCAACTATGGCTACACCTTC
J: TRBJ1-4; size: NA; D: NA; V: TRBV3-1; CDR3: CASSQDEPRWGLGEKLFF; DNA: TGTGCCAGCAGCCAAGATGAACCCCGATGGGGCTTGGGAGAAAAACTGTTTTTT
J: TRBJ2-3; size: NA; D: TRBD1; V: TRBV12-3/TRBV12-4; CDR3: CASSLRTGSADVQYF; DNA: TGTGCCAGCAGTTTAAGGACAGGGAGCGCAGATGTGCAGTATTTT
J: TRBJ2-1; size: few; D: TRBD2; V: TRBV7-2; CDR3: CASSFTWGEGSEQFF; DNA: TGTGCCAGCAGCTTCACTTGGGGGGAGGGGAGTGAGCAGTTCTTC
J: TRBJ2-4; size: NA; D: NA; V: TRBV12-5; CDR3: CASGLPRRNVSAKNIQYF; DNA: TGTGCTAGTGGTTTGCCCCGAAGGAATGTATCGGCCAAAAACATTCAGTACTTC
J: TRBJ1-2; size: few; D: NA; V: TRBV7-2; CDR3: CASSLAVANYGYTF; DNA: TGTGCCAGCAGCTTAGCGGTTGCGAACTATGGCTACACCTTC
J: TRBJ2-7; size: many; D: NA; V: TRBV4-1; CDR3: CASSQEGIRRGPYEQYF; DNA: TGCGCCAGCAGCCAAGAAGGGATACGTCGGGGCCCCTACGAGCAGTACTTC
J: TRBJ2-1; size: many; D: TRBD2; V: TRBV9; CDR3: CASSVDAGGWDEQFF; DNA: TGTGCCAGCAGCGTAGATGCGGGAGGATGGGATGAGCAGTTCTTC